The 6 T cell receptor beta chains listed next were all sequenced from one sample in a study of shared clonotypes between healthy human individuals (dated by TCRdb to about 2020). The method was the immunoSEQ multiplex PCR assay. TCRdb obtained this table from immuneACCESS and retained in-frame rearrangements with V and J assigned. These tables miss some clones; where compared with another copy, unresolved V genes account for less than half of the shortfall, and the remainder is unexplained. The sample records millions of clones, 95% of which are singletons. The biggest ten clones account for 0.13% of the sample. Source material: naive CD4+ T cells sorted from blood. The meaning of the sample's cell subset or site label: CD45RA+ positively selected. These TCRs come from a man aged 18 to 29 in good health.

The chain employs TRBV28 and TRBJ1-6; tentatively, D is TRBD1 (5 bases). The CDR3 covers 11 residues. Germline CDR1 and CDR2: MDHEN and SYDVKM. Trimming took 9 bases from V and 9 from J, leaving 9 bases between them. The CDR3 protein is CASSRGSPLHF. The CDR3 region has the DNA TGTGCCAGTTCTAGGGGTTCACCCCTCCACTTT. The whole variable domain, filled in from reference TRBV28 and TRBJ1-6, reads DVKVTQSSRYLVKRTGEKVFLECVQDMDHENMFWYRQDPGLGLRLIYFSYDVKMKEKGDIPEGYSVSREKKERFSLILESASTNQTSMYLCASSRGSPLHFGNGTRLTVT.

J is TRBJ1-1 and V is TRBV27; D call uncertain. Germline V gene sequence: CDR1 MNHEY, CDR2 SMNVEV (reference sequence). This CDR3 has 10 amino acids. The CDR3: CGEWNTEAFF. The CDR3 DNA is TGTGGAGAATGGAACACTGAAGCTTTCTTT.

The rearrangement joins TRBV25-1 to TRBJ2-5; either TRBD1 or TRBD2 may fit D (6 bases each). The ends were cut back, 5 bases at V and 5 bases at J, with 15 bases in the middle. The CDR3 is made up of 14 amino acids. CDR1 MGHDK and CDR2 SYGVNS come from the germline V gene. The CDR3 DNA reads as TGTGCCAGCAGTCCGACGGGGGCCGGGGAGACCCAGTACTTC. Translated: CASSPTGAGETQYF.

The rearrangement joins TRBV10-3 to TRBJ2-6; possible D gene TRBD1, 6 bases. V was trimmed by 6 bases and J by 1 base, leaving 10 bases between them. The germline V gene has CDR1 ENHRY and CDR2 SYGVKD. This CDR3 contains 15 residues. The CDR3: CAISSDSSGANVLTF. Here the CDR3 DNA reads TGTGCCATCAGCTCGGACAGTTCTGGGGCCAACGTCCTGACTTTC.

A word on this clone: Within the sample, other DNA sequences also encode this same CDR3. This sequence joins TRBV10-3 and TRBJ1-1; no reliable D call. Trimming stripped 3 bases from V and 2 bases from J, with 7 bases between. This CDR3 has 13 residues. From germline, CDR1 is ENHRY and CDR2 SYGVKD. The CDR3 here is CAISDLANTEAFF. The CDR3 nucleotides read TGTGCCATCAGTGATCTGGCTAACACTGAAGCTTTCTTT.

J is TRBJ1-5 and V is TRBV27; D is undetermined. V lost 3 bases and J lost 11, with 14 bases in between. Germline V gene lookup returns CDR1 MNHEY and CDR2 SMNVEV (reference sequence). This CDR3 spans 13 amino acids. The CDR3 region is CASSFAPAQTQHF. In nucleotides, the CDR3 is TGTGCCAGCAGTTTTGCCCCGGCACAAACCCAGCATTTT.